This T cell receptor (beta chain) was captured in a study of tumor-infiltrating lymphocytes in oesophageal squamous cell carcinoma. CDR1 is LGHDT, CDR2 YNNKEL, per germline (reference sequence). This CDR3 contains 16 residues. The V gene end was trimmed by 5 bases and the J gene end by 4 bases; junction bases not matched to a gene: 8. TCRdb reanalysed the PCR reads using MiXCR and keeps one entry per CDR3 protein. The table lists approximately 21,000 distinct CDR3 sequences, roughly two fifths of them singletons. The source of this sequence is a male donor with esophageal squamous cell carcinoma. The sequenced sample consisted of esophageal tumor tissue. This chain joins TRBV3-1 and TRBJ2-3; 11 bases fit TRBD2. DNA for the CDR3: TGTGCCAGCAGCAAATTAGCGGGGGGGCGGTCAGATACGCAGTATTTT. Amino acids: CASSKLAGGRSDTQYF.